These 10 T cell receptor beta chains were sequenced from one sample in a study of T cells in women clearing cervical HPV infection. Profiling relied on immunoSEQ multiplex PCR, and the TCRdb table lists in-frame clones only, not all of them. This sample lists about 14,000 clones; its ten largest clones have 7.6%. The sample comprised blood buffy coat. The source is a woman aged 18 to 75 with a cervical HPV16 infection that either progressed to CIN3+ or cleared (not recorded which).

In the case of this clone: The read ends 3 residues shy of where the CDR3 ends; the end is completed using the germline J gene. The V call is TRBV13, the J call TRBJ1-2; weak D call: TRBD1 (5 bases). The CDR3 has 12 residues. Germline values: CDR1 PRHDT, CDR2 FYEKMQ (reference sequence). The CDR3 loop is CASSIRGDDYTF. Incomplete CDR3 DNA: TGTGCCAGCAGCATAAGAGGGGATGAC.

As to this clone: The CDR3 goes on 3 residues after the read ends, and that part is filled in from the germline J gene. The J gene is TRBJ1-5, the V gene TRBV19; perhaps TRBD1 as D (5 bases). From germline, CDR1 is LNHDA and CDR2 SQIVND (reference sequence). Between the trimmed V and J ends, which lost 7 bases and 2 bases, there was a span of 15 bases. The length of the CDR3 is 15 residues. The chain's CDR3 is CASNPAGNRNQPQHF. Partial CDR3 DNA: TGTGCCAGTAATCCCGCAGGGAATCGCAATCAGCCC.

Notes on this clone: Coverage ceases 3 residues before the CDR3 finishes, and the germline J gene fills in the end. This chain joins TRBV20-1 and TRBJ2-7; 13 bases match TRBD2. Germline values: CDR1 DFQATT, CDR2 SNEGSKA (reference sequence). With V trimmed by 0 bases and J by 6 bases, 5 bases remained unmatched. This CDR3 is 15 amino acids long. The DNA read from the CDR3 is TGCAGTGCTAGAGATACTAGCGGGAGGGGGGGCGAG. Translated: CSARDTSGRGGE. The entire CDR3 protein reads CSARDTSGRGGEQYF.

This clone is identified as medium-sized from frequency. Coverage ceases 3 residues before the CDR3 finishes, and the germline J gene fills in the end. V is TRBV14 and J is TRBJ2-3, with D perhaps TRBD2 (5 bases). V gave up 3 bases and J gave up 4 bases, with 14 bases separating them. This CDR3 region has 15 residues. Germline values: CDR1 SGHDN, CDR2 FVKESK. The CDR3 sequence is CASSQADSPPDTQYF. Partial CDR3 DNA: TGTGCCAGCAGCCAGGCGGACTCCCCACCAGATACG.

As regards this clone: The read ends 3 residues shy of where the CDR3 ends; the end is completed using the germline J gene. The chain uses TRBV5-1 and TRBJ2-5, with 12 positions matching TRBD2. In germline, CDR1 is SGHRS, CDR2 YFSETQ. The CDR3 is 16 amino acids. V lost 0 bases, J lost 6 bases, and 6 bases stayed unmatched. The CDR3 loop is CASSLGLTSGSKTQYF. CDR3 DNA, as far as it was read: TGCGCCAGCAGCTTGGGCCTGACTAGCGGGAGTAAGACC.

This CDR3 reads CASSILGGVGNQPQYF. The DNA read from the CDR3 is TGTGCCAGTAGTATACTAGGGGGTGTCGGCAATCAGCCG. The chain couples TRBV19 to TRBJ2-3; a weak D match, TRBD1 (6 bases). The read comes to an end 3 residues before the CDR3 does, leaving the germline J gene to fill in the end. CDR1 is LNHDA and CDR2 is SQIVND in the germline V gene (reference sequence). The CDR3 consists of 16 residues.

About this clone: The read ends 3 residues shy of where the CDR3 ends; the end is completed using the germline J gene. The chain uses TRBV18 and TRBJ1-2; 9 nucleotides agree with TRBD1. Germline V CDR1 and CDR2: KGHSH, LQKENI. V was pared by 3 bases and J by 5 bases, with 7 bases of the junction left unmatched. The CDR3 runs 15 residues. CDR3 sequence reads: CASSPSTGQGYGYTF. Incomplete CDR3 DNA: TGTGCCAGCTCACCCTCTACCGGACAGGGGTATGGC.

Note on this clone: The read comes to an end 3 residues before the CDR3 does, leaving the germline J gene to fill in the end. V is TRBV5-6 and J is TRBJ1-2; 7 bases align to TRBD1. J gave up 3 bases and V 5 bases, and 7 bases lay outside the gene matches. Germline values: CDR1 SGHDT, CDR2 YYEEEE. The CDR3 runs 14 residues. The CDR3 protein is CASSVLGTDYGYTF. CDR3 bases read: TGTGCCAGCAGTGTGTTGGGGACAGACTATGGC.

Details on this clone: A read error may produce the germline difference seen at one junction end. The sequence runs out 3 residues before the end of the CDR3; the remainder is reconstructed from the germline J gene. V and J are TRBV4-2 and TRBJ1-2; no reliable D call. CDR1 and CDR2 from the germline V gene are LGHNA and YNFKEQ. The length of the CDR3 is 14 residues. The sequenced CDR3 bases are TGCGCCAGCAGCCCTAACCCAAGTAACTATGGC. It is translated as CASSPNPSNYG. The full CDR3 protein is CASSPNPSNYGYTF.

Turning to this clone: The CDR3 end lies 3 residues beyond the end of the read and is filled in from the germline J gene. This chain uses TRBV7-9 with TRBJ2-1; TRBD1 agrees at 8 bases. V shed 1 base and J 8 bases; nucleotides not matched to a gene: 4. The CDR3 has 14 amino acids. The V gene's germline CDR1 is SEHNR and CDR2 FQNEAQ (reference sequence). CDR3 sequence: CASSLGQGADEQFF. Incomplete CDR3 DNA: TGTGCCAGCAGCTTAGGTCAGGGGGCGGATGAG.